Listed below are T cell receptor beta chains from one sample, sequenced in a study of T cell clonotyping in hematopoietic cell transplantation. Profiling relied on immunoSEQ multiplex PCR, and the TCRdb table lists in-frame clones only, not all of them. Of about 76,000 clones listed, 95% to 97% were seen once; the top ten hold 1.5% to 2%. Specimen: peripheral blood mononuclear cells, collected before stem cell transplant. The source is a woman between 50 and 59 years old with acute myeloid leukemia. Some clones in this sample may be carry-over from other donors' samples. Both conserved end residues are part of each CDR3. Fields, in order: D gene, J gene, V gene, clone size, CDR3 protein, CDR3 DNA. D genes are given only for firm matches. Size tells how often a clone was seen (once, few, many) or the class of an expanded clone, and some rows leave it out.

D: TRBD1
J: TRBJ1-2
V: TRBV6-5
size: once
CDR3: CASSSTKQGNYGYTF
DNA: TGTGCCAGCAGTTCAACAAAACAGGGGAACTATGGCTACACCTTC

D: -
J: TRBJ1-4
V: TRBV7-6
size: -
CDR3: CASSLANRNNEKLFF
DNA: TGTGCCAGCAGCTTAGCTAACAGAAATAATGAAAAACTGTTTTTT

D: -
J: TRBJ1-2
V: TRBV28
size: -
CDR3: CASTGTRYGYTF
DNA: TGTGCCAGCACCGGGACCAGGTATGGCTACACCTTC

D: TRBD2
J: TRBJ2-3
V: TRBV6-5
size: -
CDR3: CASSYLAGEVDTQYF
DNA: TGTGCCAGCAGTTACCTTGCGGGGGAGGTAGATACGCAGTATTTT

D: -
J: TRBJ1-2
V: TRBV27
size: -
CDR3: CASSLSTSARNYGYTF
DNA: TGTGCCAGCAGTTTAAGCACGAGTGCTCGTAACTATGGCTACACCTTC

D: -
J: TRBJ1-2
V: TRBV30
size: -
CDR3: CAWSDASGGYTF
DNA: TGTGCCTGGAGTGACGCCTCTGGTGGCTACACCTTC

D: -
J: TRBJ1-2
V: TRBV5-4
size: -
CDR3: CASSLQEDYGYTF
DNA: TGTGCCAGCAGCTTGCAGGAGGACTATGGCTACACCTTC

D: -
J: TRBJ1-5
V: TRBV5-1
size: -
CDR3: CASSLGANQPQHF
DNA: TGCGCCAGCAGCTTGGGGGCAAATCAGCCCCAGCATTTT

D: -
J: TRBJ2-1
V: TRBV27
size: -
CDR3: CASSLMPAGSYNEQFF
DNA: TGTGCCAGCAGTTTAATGCCGGCGGGCTCCTACAATGAGCAGTTCTTC

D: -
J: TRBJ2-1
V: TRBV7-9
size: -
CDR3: CASSYPPVGYNEQFF
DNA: TGTGCCAGCAGTTACCCCCCAGTTGGTTACAATGAGCAGTTCTTC

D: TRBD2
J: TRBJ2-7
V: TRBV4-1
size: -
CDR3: CASSQDPSTSGRHEQYF
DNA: TGCGCCAGCAGCCAAGATCCTTCGACTAGCGGGAGACACGAGCAGTACTTC

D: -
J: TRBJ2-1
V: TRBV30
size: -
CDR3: CAWSVIGGAYNEQFF
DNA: TGTGCCTGGAGTGTGATAGGGGGGGCCTACAATGAGCAGTTCTTC

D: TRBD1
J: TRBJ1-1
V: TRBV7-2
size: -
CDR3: CASSGTGDLNTEAFF
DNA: TGTGCCAGCAGCGGGACAGGGGATTTGAACACTGAAGCTTTCTTT

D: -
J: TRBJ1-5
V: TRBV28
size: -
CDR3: CASSLGRDQPQHF
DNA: TGTGCCAGCAGTTTAGGACGGGATCAGCCCCAGCATTTT

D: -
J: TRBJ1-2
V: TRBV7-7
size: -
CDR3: CASRLPARENYGYTF
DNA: TGTGCTAGCAGGCTACCCGCCAGGGAGAACTATGGCTACACCTTC

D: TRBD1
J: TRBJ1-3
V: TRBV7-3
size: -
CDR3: CASSMTGSSGNTIYF
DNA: TGTGCCAGCAGCATGACAGGGAGCTCTGGAAACACCATATATTTT

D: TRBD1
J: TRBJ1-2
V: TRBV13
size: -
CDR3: CASSSKTGEEPNYGYTF
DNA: TGTGCCAGCAGCTCGAAGACAGGGGAAGAGCCGAACTATGGCTACACCTTC

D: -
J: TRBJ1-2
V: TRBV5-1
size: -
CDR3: CASSLAGREHYGYTF
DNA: TGCGCCAGCAGCTTGGCCGGCAGGGAACACTATGGCTACACCTTC

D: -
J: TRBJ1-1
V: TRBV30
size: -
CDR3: CAWSDRQRVDAEAFF
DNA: TGTGCCTGGAGTGACAGACAGAGGGTCGACGCTGAAGCTTTCTTT

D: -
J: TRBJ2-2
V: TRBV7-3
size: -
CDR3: CASSLTRGSTGELFF
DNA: TGTGCCAGCAGCTTAACCAGGGGAAGCACCGGGGAGCTGTTTTTT

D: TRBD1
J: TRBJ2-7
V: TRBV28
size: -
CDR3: CASTGVGYRGLDEQYF
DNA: TGTGCCAGCACGGGCGTGGGGTACAGGGGGCTGGACGAGCAGTACTTC

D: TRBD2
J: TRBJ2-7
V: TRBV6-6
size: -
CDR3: CASSYPTSGSAYEQYF
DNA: TGTGCCAGCAGTTACCCCACTAGCGGGAGCGCCTACGAGCAGTACTTC

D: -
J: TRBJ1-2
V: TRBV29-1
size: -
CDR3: CSVDSGYTF
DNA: TGCAGCGTTGATAGTGGCTACACCTTC

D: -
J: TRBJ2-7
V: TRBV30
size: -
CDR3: CAWSKDSSYEQYF
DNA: TGTGCCTGGAGTAAAGACAGTTCCTACGAGCAGTACTTC

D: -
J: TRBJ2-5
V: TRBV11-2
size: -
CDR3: CASSLLIEETQYF
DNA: TGTGCCAGCAGCCTCCTGATAGAAGAGACCCAGTACTTC